This is a list of T cell receptor beta chains from one sample in a study of T cell repertoires in cytomegalovirus infection. TCRdb reanalysed the reads using MiXCR and keeps one entry per CDR3 protein. Of 250,000 to 300,000 distinct CDR3 sequences in the sample, roughly a quarter were seen once. Sequenced sample: PBMCs. These receptors came from a human donor in good health (CMV status not recorded). Some clones in this sample may be carry-over from other donors' samples. Both conserved end residues are part of each CDR3. The D gene is left open where the match is weak. Rows give clone size only sometimes, using once, few, many, or a class for an expanded clone.

j_gene | d_gene | abundance | v_gene | CDR3aa | CDR3nt
TRBJ2-1 | TRBD2 | few | TRBV7-3 | CASSFSGADENEQFF | TGTGCCAGCAGCTTTAGCGGGGCCGACGAGAATGAGCAGTTCTTC
TRBJ2-5 | . | . | TRBV11-1 | CASSLTGGDQETQYF | TGTGCCAGCAGCTTAACCGGGGGCGACCAAGAGACCCAGTACTTC
TRBJ2-2 | . | many | TRBV28 | CAAQLGGDTGELFF | TGTGCCGCCCAATTAGGAGGGGACACCGGGGAGCTGTTTTTT
TRBJ2-2 | TRBD2 | few | TRBV5-1 | CASSWTGGTGELFF | TGCGCCAGCAGCTGGACGGGAGGAACCGGGGAGCTGTTTTTT
TRBJ2-1 | . | few | TRBV5-1 | CASSQNRGGTMRGEQFF | TGCGCCAGCAGCCAGAACAGGGGGGGCACAATGAGAGGTGAGCAGTTCTTC
TRBJ1-1 | . | many | TRBV7-3 | CASSATGHSTEAFF | TGTGCCAGCAGCGCCACAGGGCATAGCACTGAAGCTTTCTTT
TRBJ1-1 | . | . | TRBV5-1 | CASSLDGRDTEAFF | TGCGCCAGCAGCTTGGACGGAAGGGACACTGAAGCTTTCTTT
TRBJ1-5 | . | many | TRBV11-2 | CASSLDLSNQPQHF | TGTGCCAGCAGCTTAGATCTGAGCAATCAGCCCCAGCATTTT
TRBJ1-1 | . | . | TRBV9 | CASSAGLKNTEAFF | TGTGCCAGCAGCGCAGGACTAAAGAACACTGAAGCTTTCTTT
TRBJ2-4 | . | many | TRBV7-8 | CASSSTQHKNIQYF | TGTGCCAGCAGCTCGACTCAGCACAAAAACATTCAGTACTTC
TRBJ2-1 | TRBD2 | . | TRBV5-1 | CASSAPGLAGTSNEQFF | TGCGCCAGCAGCGCACCGGGACTAGCGGGAACTTCGAATGAGCAGTTCTTC
TRBJ1-2 | . | . | TRBV5-1 | CASNELQGRGYTF | TGCGCCAGCAACGAACTGCAGGGTCGCGGCTACACCTTC
TRBJ2-7 | TRBD1 | . | TRBV25-1 | CASSEKKGQGTYEQYF | TGTGCCAGCAGTGAAAAGAAGGGACAGGGAACCTACGAGCAGTACTTC
TRBJ1-1 | . | few | TRBV7-9 | CASSLEGSMNTEAFF | TGTGCCAGCAGCTTAGAGGGGTCCATGAACACTGAAGCTTTCTTT
TRBJ1-3 | . | few | TRBV12-3/TRBV12-4 | CASSFKGGGSGNTIYF | TGTGCCAGCAGTTTTAAGGGTGGGGGATCTGGAAACACCATATATTTT
TRBJ1-1 | . | . | TRBV20-1 | CSADSNTEAFF | TGCAGTGCCGACTCAAACACTGAAGCTTTCTTT